This TCR beta chain stems from a study of T cells after yellow fever vaccination. Study observations and caveats: Reappearance after the booster was seen for most primary-vaccination clones, at 96% CD4 and 70% to 90% CD8. It was a weaker secondary response, yet one that peaked faster, at day 5 versus 15.

The table lists this clonotype with many counts. The antigen remains unidentified. TCRdb itself ran the 5' RACE reads through MiXCR, one entry per CDR3 protein. The top ten clones hold about 20% of a sample with 250,000 or so distinct CDR3 sequences, more than 3.5% of them seen once. Per the germline V gene, CDR1 is SGHRS and CDR2 is YFSETQ. This CDR3 contains 11 residues. V lost 5 bases to trimming and J lost 6 bases, with 6 bases between them. The sample was PBMCs, taken 15 days after the yellow fever booster vaccination. The J gene is TRBJ2-1, the V gene TRBV5-1, with a weak D call TRBD1 (6 bases). The TCR was taken from a young man who received the YFV17D yellow fever vaccine. The CDR3 coding sequence is TGCGCCAGCAGACAGGGCAATGAGCAGTTCTTC. This gives the protein CASRQGNEQFF.